These 13 T cell receptor beta chains came from one sample sequenced in a study of T cell changes during pregnancy in multiple sclerosis. Measured with immunoSEQ multiplex PCR; TCRdb has only the in-frame clones, and not every one. The data contain fewer than 40,000 clones, 92% of them singletons. Sequenced material: CD4+ T cells from peripheral blood mononuclear cells, taken in the third trimester of pregnancy. The receptors shown here come from a female donor with multiple sclerosis, enrolled in a pregnancy study.

The gene calls are TRBV7-9 and TRBJ2-1, with D possibly matching TRBD2 (6 bases). Germline-derived CDR1 and CDR2 are SEHNR and FQNEAQ (reference sequence). With 0 bases removed from V and 0 bases from J, the gap between germline ends came to 9 bases. This CDR3 contains 16 residues. CDR3 sequence: CASSLASGSSYNEQFF. The CDR3 DNA reads TGTGCCAGCAGCTTAGCTAGCGGTAGCTCCTACAATGAGCAGTTCTTC. The full variable domain, its missing parts supplied by reference TRBV7-9 and TRBJ2-1, is DTGVSQNPRHKITKRGQNVTFRCDPISEHNRLYWYRQTLGQGPEFLTYFQNEAQLEKSRLLSDRFSAERPKGSFSTLEIQRTEQGDSAMYLCASSLASGSSYNEQFFGPGTRLTVL.

CDR3 DNA sequence: TGCAGCGTTCTAGCGGGAGGTAGCACAGATACGCAGTATTTT. This codes for CSVLAGGSTDTQYF. This chain links TRBV29-1 with TRBJ2-3, with 11 bases that match TRBD2. V lost 5 bases and J lost 0; bases outside the gene matches: 1. The length of the CDR3 is 14 residues. Germline lookup yields CDR1 SQVTM and CDR2 ANQGSEA.

This clone showed up just once. The chain employs TRBV7-2 and TRBJ1-4; 10 bases map to TRBD1. The CDR3 totals 14 residues. CDR1 is SGHTA, CDR2 FQGNSA, per germline. V shed 3 bases and J 7 bases; nucleotides not matched to a gene: 2. Here the CDR3 reads CASSFGTGVEKLFF. The DNA of the CDR3 is TGTGCCAGCAGCTTCGGGACAGGGGTTGAAAAACTGTTTTTT.

This clone has just one count. Because the CDR3 is missing its conserved closing phenylalanine or tryptophan, this is likely a read error. The chain recombines TRBV6-5 with TRBJ1-2; maybe TRBD1 (5 bases). V was trimmed by 6 bases and J by 4 bases, leaving 12 bases between them. This CDR3 has 13 amino acids. The germline gives CDR1 MNHEY, CDR2 SVGAGI. The CDR3 DNA sequence: TGTGCCAGCAGGACGGGCGGGACCTATGGCTACACCGTC. Translating gives CASRTGGTYGYTV.

This chain joins TRBV7-3 and TRBJ1-1; perhaps TRBD1 as D (5 bases). Germline CDR1 SGHTA, CDR2 FQGTGA. V lost 8 bases and J lost 9, with 19 bases in between. CDR3 size: 13 residues. The CDR3 DNA reads TGTGCCAGCCTCGAATCTATTGGGGGGAAAGCTTTCTTT. Residues: CASLESIGGKAFF.

The rearrangement links TRBV4-1 to TRBJ2-5; D might be TRBD1 (7 bases). The germline V and J ends were trimmed by 0 bases and 6 bases, with 14 bases remaining between them. CDR1 MGHRA and CDR2 YSYEKL come from the germline V gene. This CDR3 region has 15 residues. The CDR3 sequence is CASSQDWQGGKTQYF. CDR3 DNA sequence: TGCGCCAGCAGCCAAGATTGGCAGGGGGGAAAGACCCAGTACTTC.

A single count supports this clone. The chain combines TRBV7-9 with TRBJ2-7; TRBD1 matches 8 bases. CDR1 SEHNR and CDR2 FQNEAQ come from the germline V gene (reference sequence). The CDR3 sequence is 16 residues long. V was pared by 5 bases and J by 1 base, with 10 bases of the junction left unmatched. In DNA form, the CDR3 reads TGTGCCAGCAGCCAACAACCGGGACAGGTTTCCTACGAGCAGTACTTC. Amino acid sequence: CASSQQPGQVSYEQYF. The full variable domain, completed using reference TRBV7-9 and TRBJ2-7, is DTGVSQNPRHKITKRGQNVTFRCDPISEHNRLYWYRQTLGQGPEFLTYFQNEAQLEKSRLLSDRFSAERPKGSFSTLEIQRTEQGDSAMYLCASSQQPGQVSYEQYFGPGTRLTVT.

This clone was counted a single time. The V call is TRBV7-2, the J call TRBJ2-7; the D gene is possibly TRBD2 (6 bases). Germline CDR1 and CDR2: SGHTA and FQGNSA. The CDR3 consists of 14 residues. The germline V and J ends were trimmed by 8 bases and 2 bases, with 16 bases remaining between them. The CDR3, as DNA: TGTGCCAGCTCACCGGCGGGATACCCCTACGAGCAGTACTTC. The encoded protein is CASSPAGYPYEQYF.

This clone was counted only a few times. The rearrangement joins TRBV14 to TRBJ2-5; D remains unclear. The V gene lost 4 bases and the J gene lost 5 bases, with 8 bases spanning the gap. The CDR3 covers 12 residues. Germline CDR1 SGHDN, CDR2 FVKESK. The CDR3 region is CASSLSRETQYF. In nucleotides, the CDR3 is TGTGCCAGCAGCCTCTCGAGGGAGACCCAGTACTTC.

In its sample, this clone was seen once. The rearrangement joins TRBV5-1 to TRBJ1-1; 7 nucleotides line up with TRBD1. The CDR3 is made up of 14 amino acids. Germline lookup yields CDR1 SGHRS and CDR2 YFSETQ. V lost 1 base and J lost 5; bases outside the gene matches: 5. The CDR3 reads CASSLNSGGTEAFF. The CDR3 DNA sequence: TGCGCCAGCAGCTTGAATTCAGGGGGAACTGAAGCTTTCTTT.

By proportion, this clone is medium-sized. The rearrangement joins TRBV6-5 to TRBJ1-5, with D maybe TRBD1 (6 bases). The CDR3 runs to 15 residues. Germline V gene data show CDR1 as MNHEY and CDR2 as SVGAGI. Trimming shortened V by 3 bases and J by 6 bases, and 15 bases separated the two germline ends. The CDR3 reads CASSYTQGSSQPQHF. Here the CDR3 DNA reads TGTGCCAGCAGTTATACCCAGGGGTCAAGTCAGCCCCAGCATTTT.

This chain links TRBV11-2 with TRBJ2-3; D might be TRBD2 (5 bases). CDR1 is SGHAT and CDR2 is FQNNGV in the germline V gene. The CDR3 extends over 15 amino acids. Trimming removed 2 bases at V and 6 bases at J, with 15 bases between. Written as DNA, the CDR3 is TGTGCCAGCAGCTTATTGGCGGGCCCGATGGATACGCAGTATTTT. This gives the protein CASSLLAGPMDTQYF.

The CDR3 DNA is TGTGCCAGCAGTTTATGGGAGCGTAGAGCTTTCTTT. The encoded protein is CASSLWERRAFF. The rearrangement links TRBV28 to TRBJ1-1; D is unclear. Germline V gene data show CDR1 as MDHEN and CDR2 as SYDVKM. V lost 0 bases, J lost 10 bases, and 9 bases lay in between. There are 12 residues in the CDR3. The full variable domain, rest sourced from reference TRBV28 and TRBJ1-1, is DVKVTQSSRYLVKRTGEKVFLECVQDMDHENMFWYRQDPGLGLRLIYFSYDVKMKEKGDIPEGYSVSREKKERFSLILESASTNQTSMYLCASSLWERRAFFGQGTRLTVV.